What follows describes a single TCR beta chain. The data derive from a study of blood T cell repertoires in COVID-19. Original processing notes: Using reference gene primer amplification, nucleated cell counts were estimated. The repertoire was sequenced with immunoSEQ multiplex PCR; TCRdb's copy has only in-frame clones and lacks some. V, J and clone size were drawn from that table, and D and trimming were deduced from the DNA. This repertoire shows approximately 260,000 clones, 80% to 90% found once; its top ten account for roughly a tenth. CDR3 length: 14 residues. Trimming cost V 3 bases and J 4 bases; bases outside gene matches: 1. CDR1 is SEHNR and CDR2 is FQNEAQ in the germline V gene (reference sequence).

The material sequenced was peripheral blood. The chain carries TRBV7-9 and TRBJ1-4, with 8 bases identical to TRBD1. The TCR originated in a woman aged 70-85 years with COVID-19, enrolled during active disease. CDR3 in amino acids: CASSFGQGNEKLFF. Here the CDR3 DNA reads TGTGCCAGCAGCTTTGGACAGGGTAATGAAAAACTGTTTTTT. The whole variable domain, remainder taken from reference TRBV7-9 and TRBJ1-4, is DTGVSQNPRHKITKRGQNVTFRCDPISEHNRLYWYRQTLGQGPEFLTYFQNEAQLEKSRLLSDRFSAERPKGSFSTLEIQRTEQGDSAMYLCASSFGQGNEKLFFGSGTQLSVL.